This T cell receptor beta chain was sequenced in a study of blood T cell repertoires in COVID-19. Study summary: The United States, Italy and Spain supplied acute and convalescent COVID-19 samples. In each case, the material was cDNA or gDNA derived from T cells, B-cell-depleted T cells, or PBMCs.

Germline V gives CDR1 MNHEY, CDR2 SVGAGI. Trimming took off 7 bases at V and 0 bases at J, with 13 bases between the two ends. CDR3 length: 15 amino acids. In the original workflow: Amplified reference gene primers provided the basis for estimating nucleated cell counts. Profiling relied on immunoSEQ multiplex PCR, and the TCRdb table lists in-frame clones only, not all of them. For V, J and clone size, that table is used; D and trimming come from the DNA. The sample comprises roughly 150,000 clones, around 90% of which are singletons, and roughly 2% rests with the top ten. The receptor was derived from a man aged 50 to 59 who had recovered from COVID-19. The sample taken for sequencing was peripheral blood. The V call is TRBV6-5, the J call TRBJ2-1; D might be TRBD2 (6 bases). CDR3 protein: CASKRVGGSYNEQFF. The DNA of the CDR3 is TGTGCCAGCAAAAGGGTGGGGGGCTCCTACAATGAGCAGTTCTTC.